What follows describes a single T cell receptor (beta chain). It was cDNA, reverse transcribed from extracted RNA, that served as the sequencing template. Produced via immunoSEQ multiplex PCR; TCRdb's table is partial and in-frame only. The data hold 120,000 or so clones, with 47% observed a single time. The data are from a study of CD8+ T cells in alopecia areata. Those with alopecia areata gave lesional scalp punch biopsies and peripheral blood. V lost 5 bases, J lost 4 bases, and 7 bases stayed unmatched. From germline, CDR1 is MNHEY and CDR2 SMNVEV (reference sequence). The CDR3 is made up of 16 amino acids.

The TCR sequence derives from a human donor with alopecia areata. Input material: NKG2D-low CD8+ T cells sorted from blood. The chain employs TRBV27 and TRBJ2-1, with 11 bases identical to TRBD2. The CDR3 DNA follows: TGTGCCAGCAGTACGACTAGCGGGGCGAGATACAATGAGCAGTTCTTC. This encodes CASSTTSGARYNEQFF.